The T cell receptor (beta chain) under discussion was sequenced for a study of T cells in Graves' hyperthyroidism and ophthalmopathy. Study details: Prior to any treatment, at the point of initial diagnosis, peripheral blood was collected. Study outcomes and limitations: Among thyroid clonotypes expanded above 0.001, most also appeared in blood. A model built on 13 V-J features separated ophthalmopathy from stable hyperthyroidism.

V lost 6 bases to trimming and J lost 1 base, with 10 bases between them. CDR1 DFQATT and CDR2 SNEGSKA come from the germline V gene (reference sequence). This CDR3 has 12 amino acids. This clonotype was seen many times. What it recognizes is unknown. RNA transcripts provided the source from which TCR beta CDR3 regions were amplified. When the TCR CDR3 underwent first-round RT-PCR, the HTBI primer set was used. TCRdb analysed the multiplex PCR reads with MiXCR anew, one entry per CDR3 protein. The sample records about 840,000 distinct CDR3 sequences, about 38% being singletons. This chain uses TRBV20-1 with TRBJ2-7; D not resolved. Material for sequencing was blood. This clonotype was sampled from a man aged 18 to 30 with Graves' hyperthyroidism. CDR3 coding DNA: TGCAGTGCCCCGGAACAGTCCTACGAGCAGTACTTC. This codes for CSAPEQSYEQYF.